These 28 T cell receptor beta chains were all obtained from the same sample, sequenced in a study of regulatory T cells in long-lasting Graves disease. Arm-PCR of CDR3 regions with iRepertoire HTBI primers generated TCR beta libraries. TCRdb reprocessed the multiplex PCR reads via MiXCR and lists one record per CDR3 protein. This sample has some 430,000 distinct CDR3 sequences, with approximately 21% found just once. Time point defined: persistent/refractory GD, antithyroid drugs over 5 years with positive TRAb. RNA isolated from PBMCs was used to make the TCR library. Material: peripheral blood mononuclear cells (PBMCs), obtained when the disease was refractory, from a patient treated with antithyroid drugs. The origin of the receptors is a female donor with Graves disease.

The chain uses TRBV6-1 and TRBJ2-2; TRBD1 matches at 7 bases. The CDR3 is 13 amino acids. J was trimmed by 6 bases and V by 3 bases; bases with no gene match: 1. CDR1 is MNHNS and CDR2 is SASEGT in the germline V gene. The CDR3 DNA reads TGTGCCAGCAGTGAGACAGGGTCCGGGGAGCTGTTTTTT. Protein product: CASSETGSGELFF.

This clonotype was recorded many times. V gene TRBV2 combines with J gene TRBJ1-1; D possibly corresponds to TRBD1 (6 bases). Trimming took off 4 bases at V and 1 base at J, with 10 bases between the two ends. The CDR3 spans 14 residues. Germline V lookup: CDR1 SNHLY, CDR2 FYNNEI. In DNA form, the CDR3 reads TGTGCCAGCAGTGTGGGACAACAGAACACTGAAGCTTTCTTT. It translates to CASSVGQQNTEAFF.

V gene TRBV7-9 combines with J gene TRBJ1-1, with 10 bases identical to TRBD1. Germline lookup yields CDR1 SEHNR and CDR2 FQNEAQ (reference sequence). The CDR3 sequence is 16 residues long. Unmatched junction bases numbered 6, after V lost 1 base and J lost 4 bases. The CDR3 is CASSLVRTGGITEAFF. The CDR3 DNA reads TGTGCCAGCAGCTTAGTTCGGACAGGGGGAATCACTGAAGCTTTCTTT. Full variable domain (outside the CDR3, taken from reference TRBV7-9 and TRBJ1-1): DTGVSQNPRHKITKRGQNVTFRCDPISEHNRLYWYRQTLGQGPEFLTYFQNEAQLEKSRLLSDRFSAERPKGSFSTLEIQRTEQGDSAMYLCASSLVRTGGITEAFFGQGTRLTVV.

The chain is built from TRBV6-1 and TRBJ2-5; D remains unclear. This CDR3 has 14 amino acids. In germline, CDR1 is MNHNS, CDR2 SASEGT. V dropped 6 bases and J dropped 1 base, with 12 bases sitting between them. The CDR3 reads CASSAAWSQETQYF. DNA of the CDR3: TGTGCCAGCAGCGCCGCGTGGTCCCAAGAGACCCAGTACTTC.

This clonotype was detected many times. The chain couples TRBV28 to TRBJ2-5, with a possible D match to TRBD2 (6 bases). This CDR3 is 17 amino acids long. V dropped 5 bases and J dropped 2 bases, with 21 bases sitting between them. Germline V gene data show CDR1 as MDHEN and CDR2 as SYDVKM. Here the CDR3 reads CASSPPWGRGKQETQYF. The CDR3 DNA follows: TGTGCCAGCAGTCCCCCCTGGGGACGCGGGAAACAAGAGACCCAGTACTTC.

V usage is TRBV28 and J usage is TRBJ2-3; tentatively, D is TRBD1 (5 bases). V shed 2 bases and J shed 3 bases, with 18 bases lying between them. The CDR3 runs to 17 residues. CDR1 is MDHEN, CDR2 SYDVKM, per germline. The CDR3 spells CASSLAQGSMGTDTQYF. CDR3 DNA sequence: TGTGCCAGCAGTTTAGCCCAGGGAAGTATGGGAACAGATACGCAGTATTTT.

This chain uses TRBV7-9 with TRBJ2-2; D might be TRBD2 (6 bases). There are 14 residues in the CDR3. The V and J ends lost 5 bases and 6 bases respectively, with 13 bases between them. The germline V gene has CDR1 SEHNR and CDR2 FQNEAQ (reference sequence). The CDR3 is CASSIGGVSGELFF. The DNA for the CDR3 is TGTGCCAGCAGCATCGGAGGGGTGTCCGGGGAGCTGTTTTTT. Supplemented by reference TRBV7-9 and TRBJ2-2, the full variable domain reads DTGVSQNPRHKITKRGQNVTFRCDPISEHNRLYWYRQTLGQGPEFLTYFQNEAQLEKSRLLSDRFSAERPKGSFSTLEIQRTEQGDSAMYLCASSIGGVSGELFFGEGSRLTVL.

Ten or more counts support this clonotype. The chain recombines TRBV10-1 with TRBJ1-6, with D maybe TRBD1 (6 bases). From germline, CDR1 is WNHNN and CDR2 SYGVQD (reference sequence). Trimming took 5 bases from V and 7 from J, leaving 9 bases between them. This CDR3 comprises 13 residues. CDR3 DNA sequence: TGCGCCAGCAGTCCGGGGACAAATTCACCCCTCCACTTT. This codes for CASSPGTNSPLHF.

This clonotype was seen a handful of times. The rearrangement uses TRBV11-1 and TRBJ1-1; a weak D match, TRBD1 (5 bases). V lost 2 bases and J 3 bases, leaving 13 bases between the germline ends. The CDR3 consists of 15 residues. Germline loops: CDR1 SGHAT, CDR2 FQDESV (reference sequence). DNA of the CDR3: TGTGCCAGCAGCTTAAGGGGTTGGGGTGACACTGAAGCTTTCTTT. This codes for CASSLRGWGDTEAFF.

V is TRBV28 and J is TRBJ2-1; possibly TRBD1 for D (7 bases). The CDR3 has 11 residues. V lost 8 bases and J lost 15, with 17 bases in between. Germline V gene lookup returns CDR1 MDHEN and CDR2 SYDVKM. In DNA, the CDR3 is TGTGCCAGCCATGACCCAGGGGGGTCGTTCTTC. It translates to CASHDPGGSFF.

This clonotype was seen more than once but under ten times. This chain connects TRBV13 to TRBJ2-2; D gene unclear. V lost 4 bases to trimming and J lost 3 bases, with 18 bases between them. This CDR3 has 17 amino acids. CDR1 and CDR2 from the germline V gene are PRHDT and FYEKMQ (reference sequence). The CDR3 nucleotides are TGTGCCAGCAGCTCCCGGGCCGCTGGAGAGGACACCGGGGAGCTGTTTTTT. Translated: CASSSRAAGEDTGELFF.

This clonotype showed up just a few times. The V and J genes are TRBV7-3 and TRBJ2-6; no clear D gene. The CDR3 has 15 residues. The germline V gene encodes CDR1 SGHTA and CDR2 FQGTGA. V was pared by 5 bases and J by 4 bases, with 12 bases between. CDR3 nucleotide sequence: TGTGCCAGCAGCCTCAATTCACGGGGGGCCAACGTCCTGACTTTC. It translates to CASSLNSRGANVLTF.

This clonotype was found a few times. This chain connects TRBV12-3 or TRBV12-4 to TRBJ1-1; D unclear. V was pared by 3 bases and J by 8 bases, with 7 bases between. The CDR3 length is 11 residues. Written as DNA, the CDR3 is TGTGCCAGCAGTTTTCGGCAGGAAGCTTTCTTT. Translated, it gives CASSFRQEAFF.

This clonotype was seen a handful of times. V gene TRBV29-1 combines with J gene TRBJ2-3; D possibly corresponds to TRBD1 (5 bases). Trimming removed 4 bases from V and 3 bases from J, with 14 bases in between. The CDR3 sequence is 14 residues long. Germline V gene sequence: CDR1 SQVTM, CDR2 ANQGSEA. DNA for the CDR3: TGCAGCGTTGTGACAGTCCTCGGGACAGATACGCAGTATTTT. Amino acids: CSVVTVLGTDTQYF.

This clonotype has only a few counts. The chain employs TRBV19 and TRBJ1-5; D gene uncertain. The germline V and J ends were trimmed by 3 bases and 4 bases, with 4 bases remaining between them. The CDR3 length is 12 residues. CDR1 and CDR2 from the germline V gene are LNHDA and SQIVND (reference sequence). CDR3 residues: CASSIGNQPQHF. The CDR3 nucleotides read TGTGCCAGTAGTATCGGGAATCAGCCCCAGCATTTT.

This clonotype appeared many times. This rearrangement joins TRBV14 to TRBJ2-7; 10 nucleotides match TRBD2. CDR1 is SGHDN, CDR2 FVKESK, per germline. With V trimmed by 0 bases and J by 3 bases, 8 bases remained unmatched. This CDR3 comprises 17 residues. The CDR3 spells CASSQDASGSPFYEQYF. For the CDR3, the DNA is TGTGCCAGCAGCCAAGATGCTAGCGGGAGTCCGTTCTACGAGCAGTACTTC.

This clonotype was seen many times. This chain connects TRBV30 to TRBJ1-1; TRBD1 matches at 7 bases. V was pared by 4 bases and J by 1 base, with 3 bases of the junction left unmatched. The CDR3 spans 13 residues. Per the germline V gene, CDR1 is GTSNPN and CDR2 is SVGIG (reference sequence). The CDR3 coding sequence is TGTGCCTGGATGACAGGGTCGAACACTGAAGCTTTCTTT. This gives the protein CAWMTGSNTEAFF. Combining the CDR3 with reference TRBV30 and TRBJ1-1 gives the whole variable domain SQTIHQWPATLVQPVGSPLSLECTVEGTSNPNLYWYRQAAGRGLQLLFYSVGIGQISSEVPQNLSASRPQDRQFILSSKKLLLSDSGFYLCAWMTGSNTEAFFGQGTRLTVV.

In the case of this clonotype: One base away lies a much larger clone, so this may be a sequencing read error. V and J are TRBV6-1 and TRBJ1-2, with TRBD1 as a possible D gene (6 bases). CDR1 is MNHNS and CDR2 is SASEGT in the germline V gene. The CDR3 is 16 amino acids. Trimming removed 1 base at V and 4 bases at J, with 16 bases between. The CDR3 spells CASSEDWAGDPYGYTF. CDR3 DNA sequence: TGTGCCAGCAGTGAAGATTGGGCAGGGGACCCCTATGGCTACACCTTC.

This chain links TRBV20-1 with TRBJ1-1; no reliable D call. V was cut by 6 bases and J by 5 bases, with 16 bases left in between. CDR1 and CDR2 (germline): DFQATT, SNEGSKA (reference sequence). The CDR3 loop spans 13 amino acids. The DNA for the CDR3 is TGCAGTGCCAGCAGAGGGTTGGGGACTGAAGCTTTCTTT. Amino acids: CSASRGLGTEAFF.

The chain has TRBV12-3 or TRBV12-4 and TRBJ2-1, with 8 bases lining up with TRBD1. The CDR3 has 15 amino acids. V lost 4 bases to trimming and J lost 10 bases; unmatched junction nucleotides: 12. CDR3 loop: CASSSPGTGVEEQFF. CDR3 DNA: TGTGCCAGCAGTTCCCCCGGGACAGGAGTGGAAGAGCAGTTCTTC.

Many counts were recorded for this clonotype. The V gene is TRBV16, the J gene TRBJ1-2; TRBD1 matches at 10 bases. The V and J ends lost 2 bases and 6 bases, in that order; junction bases with no gene match: 3. The germline V gene encodes CDR1 KGHSY and CDR2 FQNENV. The CDR3 is made up of 14 amino acids. The CDR3 loop reads CASSQGQGGNGYTF. CDR3 nucleotides: TGTGCCAGCAGCCAAGGACAGGGGGGTAATGGCTACACCTTC.

This sequence joins TRBV28 and TRBJ2-7; 10 nucleotides agree with TRBD2. The trim removed 5 bases at V and 4 bases at J, leaving 11 bases unmatched. The CDR3 has 16 residues. Germline V lookup: CDR1 MDHEN, CDR2 SYDVKM. The CDR3 here is CASSTYPGTSVYEQYF. CDR3 coding DNA: TGTGCCAGCAGTACCTACCCCGGGACTAGCGTTTACGAGCAGTACTTC.

This clonotype was counted at least ten times. This chain connects TRBV9 to TRBJ1-4; D might be TRBD1 (6 bases). The CDR3 runs 14 residues. V was clipped by 2 bases and J by 11 bases, with 16 bases between them. Germline V lookup: CDR1 SGDLS, CDR2 YYNGEE. CDR3 nucleotide sequence: TGTGCCAGCAGCGTCTCTGAAGGGGGGCAGAAACTGTTTTTT. Translated, it gives CASSVSEGGQKLFF.

The gene calls are TRBV7-2 and TRBJ2-7; TRBD2 matches 9 bases. V gave up 7 bases and J gave up 4 bases; unmatched junction bases: 5. The CDR3 sequence is 13 residues long. Germline CDR1 is SGHTA and CDR2 is FQGNSA. The CDR3 reads CASNIAGEYEQYF. CDR3 sequence (DNA): TGTGCCAGCAACATAGCGGGAGAGTACGAGCAGTACTTC.

This clonotype was picked up a small number of times. The CDR3 sequence is CASSFNANTGELFF. For the CDR3, the DNA is TGCGCCAGCAGCTTCAATGCGAACACCGGGGAGCTGTTTTTT. The chain couples TRBV5-1 to TRBJ2-2; D ambiguous. Trimming cost V 2 bases and J 0 bases, with 5 bases left between them. Germline CDR1 and CDR2: SGHRS and YFSETQ. There are 14 residues in the CDR3.

The rearrangement uses TRBV19 and TRBJ2-7, with TRBD2 matching 9 bases. Looked up from germline, CDR1 is LNHDA and CDR2 is SQIVND (reference sequence). The CDR3 is 15 residues long. V shed 3 bases and J 3 bases; nucleotides not matched to a gene: 6. The CDR3 nucleotides are TGTGCCAGTAGTATCGGAGGTAGCGGGAGCTACGAGCAGTACTTC. Protein product: CASSIGGSGSYEQYF.

This clonotype was seen repeatedly, ten times or more. The gene calls are TRBV24-1 and TRBJ1-5, with D unclear. The CDR3 length is 13 residues. V was pared by 7 bases and J by 7 bases, with 13 bases between. CDR1 is KGHDR, CDR2 SFDVKD, per germline. The CDR3 region has the DNA TGTGCCACCAGCCTTCACACGAACCAGCCCCAGCATTTT. Translated: CATSLHTNQPQHF.

This rearrangement joins TRBV7-8 to TRBJ2-7; D uncertain. Trimming stripped 5 bases from V and 5 bases from J, with 13 bases between. Germline loops: CDR1 SGHVS, CDR2 FQNEAQ. The length of the CDR3 is 13 residues. The CDR3 here is CASSPGPRNEQYF. The CDR3 DNA follows: TGTGCCAGCAGCCCCGGCCCTCGGAACGAGCAGTACTTC.